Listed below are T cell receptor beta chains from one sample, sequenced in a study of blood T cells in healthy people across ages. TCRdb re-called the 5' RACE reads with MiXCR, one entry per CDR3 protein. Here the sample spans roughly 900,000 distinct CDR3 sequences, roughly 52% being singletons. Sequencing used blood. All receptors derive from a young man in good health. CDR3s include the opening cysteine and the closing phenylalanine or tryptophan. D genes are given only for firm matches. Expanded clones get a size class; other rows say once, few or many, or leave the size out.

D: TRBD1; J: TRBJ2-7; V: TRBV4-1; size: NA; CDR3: CASSQGTGLYEQYF; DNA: TGTGCCAGCAGCCAGGGGACAGGGCTCTACGAGCAGTACTTC
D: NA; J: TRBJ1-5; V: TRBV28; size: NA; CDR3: CASSLPWAMGQPHHF; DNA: TGTGCCAGCAGTTTACCGTGGGCAATGGGCCAGCCCCATCATTTT
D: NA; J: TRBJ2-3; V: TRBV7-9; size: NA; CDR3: CASNLGTATDTQYF; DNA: TGTGCCAGCAACCTAGGGACGGCCACAGATACGCAGTATTTT
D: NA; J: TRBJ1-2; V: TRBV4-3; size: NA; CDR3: CASSQEDSYGYTF; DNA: TGTGCCAGCAGCCAAGAGGACAGCTATGGCTACACCTTC
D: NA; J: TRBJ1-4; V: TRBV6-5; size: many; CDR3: CASSYSGEKLFF; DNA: TGTGCCAGCAGTTACTCGGGCGAAAAACTGTTTTTT
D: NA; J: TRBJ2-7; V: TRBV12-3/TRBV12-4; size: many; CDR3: CASRLLRSEQYF; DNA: TGTGCCAGCAGGTTACTCCGCAGCGAGCAGTACTTC
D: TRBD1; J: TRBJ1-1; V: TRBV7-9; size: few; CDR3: CASSRQGGANTEAFF; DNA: TGTGCCAGCAGCCGCCAGGGGGGGGCGAACACTGAAGCTTTCTTT
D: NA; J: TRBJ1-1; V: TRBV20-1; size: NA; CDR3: CSARATTEAFF; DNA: TGCAGTGCTAGAGCCACCACTGAAGCTTTCTTT
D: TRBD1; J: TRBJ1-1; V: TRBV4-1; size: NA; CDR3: CASSRLGQGDTEAFF; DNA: TGCGCCAGCAGCCGATTAGGACAGGGGGATACTGAAGCTTTCTTT
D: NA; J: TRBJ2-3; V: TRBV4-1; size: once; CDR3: CASNQSFTDTQYF; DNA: TGCGCCAGCAACCAAAGTTTTACAGATACGCAGTATTTT
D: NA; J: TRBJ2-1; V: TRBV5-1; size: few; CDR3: CASSLDGTVTYNEQFF; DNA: TGCGCCAGCAGCCTGGACGGGACCGTCACCTACAATGAGCAGTTCTTC
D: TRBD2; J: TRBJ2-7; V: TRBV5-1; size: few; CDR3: CASSLRTSGGQSYEQYF; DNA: TGCGCCAGCAGCTTGAGGACTAGCGGGGGCCAATCCTACGAGCAGTACTTC
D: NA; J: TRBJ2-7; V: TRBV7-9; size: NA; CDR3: CASSQDRIEQYF; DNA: TGTGCCAGCAGCCAAGATCGAATTGAGCAGTACTTC
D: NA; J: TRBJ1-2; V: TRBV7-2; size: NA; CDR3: CASSSHQAEHGYTF; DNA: TGTGCCAGCAGCTCACACCAGGCGGAGCACGGCTACACCTTC
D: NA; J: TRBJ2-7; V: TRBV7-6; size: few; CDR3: CASSLGTPEQTSNYEQYF; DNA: TGTGCCAGCAGCTTAGGCACGCCGGAGCAGACCTCAAACTACGAGCAGTACTTC
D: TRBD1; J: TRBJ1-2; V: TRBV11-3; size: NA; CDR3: CASSLDLGDRSYGYTF; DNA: TGTGCCAGCAGCTTAGATCTCGGGGACAGAAGCTATGGCTACACCTTC
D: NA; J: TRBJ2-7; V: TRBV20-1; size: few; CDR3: CSASPGQYEQYF; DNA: TGCAGTGCTAGCCCTGGACAGTACGAGCAGTACTTC
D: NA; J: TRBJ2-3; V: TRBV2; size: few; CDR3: CASSETRDTQYF; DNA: TGTGCCAGCAGTGAGACGAGGGATACGCAGTATTTT
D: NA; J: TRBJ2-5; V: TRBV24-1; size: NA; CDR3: CATSERDLYQETQYF; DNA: TGTGCCACCAGTGAACGTGACCTGTACCAAGAGACCCAGTACTTC
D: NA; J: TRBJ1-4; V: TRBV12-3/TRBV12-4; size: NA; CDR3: CASSLILGGGGPITNEKLFF; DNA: TGTGCCAGCAGTTTAATTCTCGGGGGTGGGGGGCCAATTACTAATGAAAAACTGTTTTTT